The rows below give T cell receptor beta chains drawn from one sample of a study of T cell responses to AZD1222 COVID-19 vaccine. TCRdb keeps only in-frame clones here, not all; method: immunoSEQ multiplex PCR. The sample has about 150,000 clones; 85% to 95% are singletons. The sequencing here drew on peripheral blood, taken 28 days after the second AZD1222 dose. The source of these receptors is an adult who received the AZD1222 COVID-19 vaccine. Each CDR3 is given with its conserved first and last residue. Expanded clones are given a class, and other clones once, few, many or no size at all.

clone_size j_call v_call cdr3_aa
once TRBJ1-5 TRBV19 CASSIGVDQPQHF
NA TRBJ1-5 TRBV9 CASSVELDQPQHF
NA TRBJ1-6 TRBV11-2 CASSSGRGLRNSPLHF
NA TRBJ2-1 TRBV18 CASSGPGQGYNEQFF
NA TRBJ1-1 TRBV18 CASQVLGPTGVGMNTEAFF
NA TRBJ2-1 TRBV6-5 CASSPLAGGDNEQFF
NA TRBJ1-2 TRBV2 CASSGDVANYGYTF
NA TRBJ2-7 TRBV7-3 CASSPGRAYEQYF
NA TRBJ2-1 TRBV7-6 CASSVLNEQFF
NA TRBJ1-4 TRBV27 CASSFTGRANEKLFF
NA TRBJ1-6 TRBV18 CASSPSDRALNSPLHF
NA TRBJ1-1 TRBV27 CASSSHSTNLNTEAFF
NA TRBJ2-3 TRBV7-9 CASSYTGGHGDTQYF
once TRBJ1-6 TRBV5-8 CASSLETGVNSPLHF
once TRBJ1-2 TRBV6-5 CASSYSGDGYTF
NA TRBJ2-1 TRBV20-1 CSAGAGLAGYNEQFF
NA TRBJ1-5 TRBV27 CASSSGTVIQPQHF
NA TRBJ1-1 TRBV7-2 CALQENTEAFF
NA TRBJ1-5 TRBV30 CAWSVGTGNQPQHF
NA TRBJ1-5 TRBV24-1 CATSDTGGYSNQPQHF
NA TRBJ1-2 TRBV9 CASSAGQGGYRGYGYTF
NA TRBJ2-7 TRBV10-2 CASSPGQVTYEQYF
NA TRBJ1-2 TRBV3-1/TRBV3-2 CASSQDRGFKANYGYTF
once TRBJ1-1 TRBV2 CASSEEGQGSTEAFF
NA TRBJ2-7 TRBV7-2 CASSEPYYEQYF
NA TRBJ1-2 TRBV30 CAWSVRRVQRGYTF
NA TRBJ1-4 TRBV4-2 CASSQERGKLFF
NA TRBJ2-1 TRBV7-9 CASSPGLAVHNEQFF
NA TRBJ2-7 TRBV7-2 CASSLNGPRLTSYEQYF
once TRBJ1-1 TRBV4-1 CASSQSLRLNTEAFF
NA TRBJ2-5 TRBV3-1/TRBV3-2 CASSLRQDQETQYF
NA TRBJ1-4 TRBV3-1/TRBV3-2 CASSLPGQGNEKLFF
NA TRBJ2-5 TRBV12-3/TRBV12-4 CASSLIFEETQYF
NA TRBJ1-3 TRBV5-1 CASSSTGVGNTIYF
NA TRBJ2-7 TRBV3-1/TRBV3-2 CASSRRQSYEQYF
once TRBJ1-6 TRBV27 CASSLETGTGEWNSPLHF
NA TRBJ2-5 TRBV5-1 CASSLGLAGVETQYF
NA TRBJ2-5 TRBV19 CASSIPGGGSETQYF
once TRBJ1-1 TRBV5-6 CASSSVNTEAFF
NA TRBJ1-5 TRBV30 CAWRGQGNQPQHF
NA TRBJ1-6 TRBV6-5 CASSYNGRGGSPLHF
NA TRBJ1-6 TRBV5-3 CARSLAMTGTYNSPLHF
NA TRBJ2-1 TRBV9 CASSVVSGGAMYNEQFF
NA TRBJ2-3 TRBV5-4 CASKSGGGGTTDTQYF
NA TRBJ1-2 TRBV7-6 CASSLAPGPYGYTF
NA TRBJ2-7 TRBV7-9 CASSLTLKGQAYEQYF
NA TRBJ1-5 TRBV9 CASGEPQHF